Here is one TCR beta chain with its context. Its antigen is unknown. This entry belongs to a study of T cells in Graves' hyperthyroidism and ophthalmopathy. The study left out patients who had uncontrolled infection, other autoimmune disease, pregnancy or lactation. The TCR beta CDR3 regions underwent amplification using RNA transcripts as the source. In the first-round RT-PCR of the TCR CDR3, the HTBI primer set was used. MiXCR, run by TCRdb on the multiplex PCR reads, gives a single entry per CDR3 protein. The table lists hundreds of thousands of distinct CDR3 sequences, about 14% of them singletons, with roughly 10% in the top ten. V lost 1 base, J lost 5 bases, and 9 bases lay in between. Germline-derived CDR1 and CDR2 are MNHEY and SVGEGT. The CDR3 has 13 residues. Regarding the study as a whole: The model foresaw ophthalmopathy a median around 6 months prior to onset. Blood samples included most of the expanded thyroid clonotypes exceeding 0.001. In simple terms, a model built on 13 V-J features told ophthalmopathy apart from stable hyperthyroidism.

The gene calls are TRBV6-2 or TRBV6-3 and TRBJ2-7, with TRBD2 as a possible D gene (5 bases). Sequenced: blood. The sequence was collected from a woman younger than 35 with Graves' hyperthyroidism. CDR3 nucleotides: TGTGCCAGCAGTTACTTGTCGGGGAACGAGCAGTACTTC. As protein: CASSYLSGNEQYF.